The TCR beta chain under discussion was sequenced for a study of T-cell memory formation after mild COVID-19. Overall study findings and caveats: Contracting clones from day 15 to 85 had balanced CD4/CD8; later expanders favoured CD4+. Pre-infection memory carried some responding clones, suggesting that cross-reactive memory joined.

Trimming removed 2 bases at V and 6 bases at J, with 11 bases between. Germline-derived CDR1 and CDR2 are SGHTA and FQGTGA. This CDR3 is 13 amino acids long. This clonotype was seen repeatedly, ten times or more. Its antigen is still unknown. The 5'RACE method, run with constant-segment primers, produced TCR alpha and TCR beta cDNA libraries (carrying sample barcodes and UMIs). TCRdb re-derived calls from the 5' RACE reads in MiXCR, one entry per CDR3 protein. This sample has tens of thousands of distinct CDR3 sequences, with under 25% found just once. The receptor was derived from an adult who had mild COVID-19 (a few samples of this study predate the infection). Cell type and time point are not known. Sequenced sample: PBMCs or a T cell subset sorted from them (not recorded which). This rearrangement joins TRBV7-3 to TRBJ2-7; no firm D call. DNA of the CDR3: TGTGCCAGCAGCTTACGTCCCCTTGGCGAGCAGTACTTC. Protein: CASSLRPLGEQYF.